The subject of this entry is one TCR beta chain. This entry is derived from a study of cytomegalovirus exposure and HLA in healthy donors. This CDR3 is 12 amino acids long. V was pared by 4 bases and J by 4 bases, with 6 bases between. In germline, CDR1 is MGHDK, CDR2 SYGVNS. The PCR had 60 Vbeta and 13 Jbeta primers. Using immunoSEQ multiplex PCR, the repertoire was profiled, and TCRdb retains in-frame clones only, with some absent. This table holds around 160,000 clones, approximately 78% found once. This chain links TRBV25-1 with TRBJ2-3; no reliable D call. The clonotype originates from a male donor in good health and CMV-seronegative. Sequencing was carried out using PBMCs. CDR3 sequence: CASSASADTQYF. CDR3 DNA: TGTGCCAGCAGTGCCTCCGCAGATACGCAGTATTTT.